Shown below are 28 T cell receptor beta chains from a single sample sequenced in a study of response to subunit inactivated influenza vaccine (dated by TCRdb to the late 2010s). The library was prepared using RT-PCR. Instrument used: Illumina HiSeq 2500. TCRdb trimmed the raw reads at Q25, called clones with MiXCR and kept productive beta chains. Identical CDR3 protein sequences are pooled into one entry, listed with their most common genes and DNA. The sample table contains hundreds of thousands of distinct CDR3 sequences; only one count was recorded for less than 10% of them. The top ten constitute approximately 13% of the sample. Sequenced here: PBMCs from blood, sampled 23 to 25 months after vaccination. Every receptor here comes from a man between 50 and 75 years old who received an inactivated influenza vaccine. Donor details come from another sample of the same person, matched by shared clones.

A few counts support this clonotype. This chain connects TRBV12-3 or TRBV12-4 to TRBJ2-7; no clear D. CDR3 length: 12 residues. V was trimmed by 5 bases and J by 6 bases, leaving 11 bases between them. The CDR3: CASSTTSSEQYF. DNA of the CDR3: TGTGCCAGCAGTACTACTTCATCCGAGCAGTACTTC.

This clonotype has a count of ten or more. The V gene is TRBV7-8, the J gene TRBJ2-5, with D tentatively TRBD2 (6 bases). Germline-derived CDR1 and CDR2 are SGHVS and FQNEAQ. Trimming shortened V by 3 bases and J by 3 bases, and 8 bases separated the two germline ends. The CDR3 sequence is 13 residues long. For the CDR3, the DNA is TGTGCCAGCAGCTTGGACTATAAAGAGACCCAGTACTTC. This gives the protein CASSLDYKETQYF.

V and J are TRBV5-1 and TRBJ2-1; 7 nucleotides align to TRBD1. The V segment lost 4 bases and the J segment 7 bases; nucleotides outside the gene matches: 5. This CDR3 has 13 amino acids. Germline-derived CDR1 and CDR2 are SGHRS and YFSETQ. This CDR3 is CASSLHRGNEQFF. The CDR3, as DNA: TGCGCCAGCAGCCTGCACAGGGGAAATGAGCAGTTCTTC.

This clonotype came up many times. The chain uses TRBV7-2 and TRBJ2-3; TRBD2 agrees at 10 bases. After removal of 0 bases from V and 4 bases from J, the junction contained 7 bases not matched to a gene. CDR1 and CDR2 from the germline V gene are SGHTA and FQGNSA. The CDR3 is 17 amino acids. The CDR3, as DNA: TGTGCCAGCAGCTTAGCGTTATTAGCGGGAGGCGCAGATACGCAGTATTTT. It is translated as CASSLALLAGGADTQYF.

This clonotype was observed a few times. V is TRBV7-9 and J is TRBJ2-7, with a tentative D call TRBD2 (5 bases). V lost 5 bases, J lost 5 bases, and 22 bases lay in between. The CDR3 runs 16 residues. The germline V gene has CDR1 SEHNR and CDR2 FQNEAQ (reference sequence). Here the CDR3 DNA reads TGTGCCAGCAGCCACAGTCGGACTGGAGAAAACGACGAGCAGTACTTC. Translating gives CASSHSRTGENDEQYF.

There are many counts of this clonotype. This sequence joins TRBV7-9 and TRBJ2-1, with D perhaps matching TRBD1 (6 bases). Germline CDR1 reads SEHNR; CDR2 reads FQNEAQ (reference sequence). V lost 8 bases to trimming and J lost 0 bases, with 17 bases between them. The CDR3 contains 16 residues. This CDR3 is CASRTWTVSSYNEQFF. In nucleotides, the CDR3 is TGTGCCAGCCGGACATGGACAGTGAGCTCCTACAATGAGCAGTTCTTC.

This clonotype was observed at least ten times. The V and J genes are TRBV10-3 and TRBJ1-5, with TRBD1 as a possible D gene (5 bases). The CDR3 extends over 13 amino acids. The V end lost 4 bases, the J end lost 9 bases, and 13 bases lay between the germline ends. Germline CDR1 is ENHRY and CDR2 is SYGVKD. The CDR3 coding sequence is TGTGCCATCAGTGCCAACACGGGGCTGCCCCAGCATTTT. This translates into CAISANTGLPQHF.

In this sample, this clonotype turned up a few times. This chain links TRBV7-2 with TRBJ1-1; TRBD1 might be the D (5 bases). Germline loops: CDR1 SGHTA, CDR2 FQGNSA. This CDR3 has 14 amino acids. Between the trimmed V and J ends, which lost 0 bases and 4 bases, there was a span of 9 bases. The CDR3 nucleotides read TGTGCCAGCAGCTTAGCGTTCAGGGCCACTGAAGCTTTCTTT. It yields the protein CASSLAFRATEAFF.

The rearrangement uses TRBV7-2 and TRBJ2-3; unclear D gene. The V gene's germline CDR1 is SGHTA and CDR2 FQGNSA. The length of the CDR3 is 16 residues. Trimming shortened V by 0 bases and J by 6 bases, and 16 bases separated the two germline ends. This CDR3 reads CASSLALGLLGDTQYF. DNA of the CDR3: TGTGCCAGCAGCTTAGCGTTGGGCCTACTGGGGGATACGCAGTATTTT.

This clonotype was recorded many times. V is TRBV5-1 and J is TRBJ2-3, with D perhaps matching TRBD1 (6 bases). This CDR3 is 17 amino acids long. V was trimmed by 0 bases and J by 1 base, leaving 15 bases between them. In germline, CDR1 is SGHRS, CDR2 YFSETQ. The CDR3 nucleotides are TGCGCCAGCAGCTTGGGGGGAACAGGGCGAGGCACAGATACGCAGTATTTT. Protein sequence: CASSLGGTGRGTDTQYF.

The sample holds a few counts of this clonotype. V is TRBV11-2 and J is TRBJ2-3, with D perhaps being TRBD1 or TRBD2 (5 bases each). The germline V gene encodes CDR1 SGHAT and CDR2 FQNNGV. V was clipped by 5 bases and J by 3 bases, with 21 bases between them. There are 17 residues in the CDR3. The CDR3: CASSPQGQGVWTDTQYF. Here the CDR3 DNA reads TGTGCCAGCAGCCCCCAGGGCCAGGGAGTGTGGACAGATACGCAGTATTTT.

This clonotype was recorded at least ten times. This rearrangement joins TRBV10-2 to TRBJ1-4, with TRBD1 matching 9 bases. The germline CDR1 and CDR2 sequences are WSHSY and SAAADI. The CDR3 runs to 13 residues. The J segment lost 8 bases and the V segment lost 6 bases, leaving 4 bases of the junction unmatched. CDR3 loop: CASRGTGSEKLFF. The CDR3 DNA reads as TGCGCCAGCAGGGGGACAGGGTCCGAAAAACTGTTTTTT.

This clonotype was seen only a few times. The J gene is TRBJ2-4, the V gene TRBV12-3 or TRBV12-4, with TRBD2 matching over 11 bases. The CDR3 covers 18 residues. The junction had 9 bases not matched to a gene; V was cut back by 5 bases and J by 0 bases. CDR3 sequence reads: CASSRGTSGVLAKNIQYF. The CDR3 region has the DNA TGTGCCAGCAGTCGAGGGACTAGCGGCGTACTAGCCAAAAACATTCAGTACTTC.

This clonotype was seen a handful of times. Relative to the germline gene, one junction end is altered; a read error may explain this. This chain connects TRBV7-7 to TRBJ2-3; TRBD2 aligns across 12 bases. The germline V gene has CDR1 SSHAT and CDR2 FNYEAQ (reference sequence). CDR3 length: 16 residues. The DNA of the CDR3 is TGTGCTAGCAGCAAAGGGACTAGCGGGAGCACAGATACGCAGTATTTT. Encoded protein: CASSKGTSGSTDTQYF.

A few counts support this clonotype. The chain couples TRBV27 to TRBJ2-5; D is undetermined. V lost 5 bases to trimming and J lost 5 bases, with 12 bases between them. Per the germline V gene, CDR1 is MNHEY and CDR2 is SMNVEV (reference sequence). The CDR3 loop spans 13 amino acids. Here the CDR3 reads CASSISYEETQYF. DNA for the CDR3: TGTGCCAGCAGTATAAGTTACGAGGAGACCCAGTACTTC.

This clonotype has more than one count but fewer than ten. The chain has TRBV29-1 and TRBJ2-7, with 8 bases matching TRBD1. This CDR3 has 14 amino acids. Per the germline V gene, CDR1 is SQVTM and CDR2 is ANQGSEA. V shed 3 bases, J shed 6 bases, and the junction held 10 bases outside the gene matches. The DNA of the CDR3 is TGCAGCGTTGAGCTTCGGACAGGGAGAGGCGAGCAGTACTTC. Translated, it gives CSVELRTGRGEQYF.

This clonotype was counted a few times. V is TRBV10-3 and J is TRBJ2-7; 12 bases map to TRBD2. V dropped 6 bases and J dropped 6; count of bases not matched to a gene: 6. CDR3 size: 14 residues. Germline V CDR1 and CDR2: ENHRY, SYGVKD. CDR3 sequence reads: CAIRVQLAGGEQYF. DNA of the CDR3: TGTGCCATCAGGGTCCAACTAGCGGGAGGCGAGCAGTACTTC.

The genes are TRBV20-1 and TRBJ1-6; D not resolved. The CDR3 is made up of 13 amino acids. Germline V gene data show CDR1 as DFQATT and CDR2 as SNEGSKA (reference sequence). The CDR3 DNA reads TGCAGCCCCGACGCAGCTCTCTCGGCACCCCTCCACTTT. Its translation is CSPDAALSAPLHF.

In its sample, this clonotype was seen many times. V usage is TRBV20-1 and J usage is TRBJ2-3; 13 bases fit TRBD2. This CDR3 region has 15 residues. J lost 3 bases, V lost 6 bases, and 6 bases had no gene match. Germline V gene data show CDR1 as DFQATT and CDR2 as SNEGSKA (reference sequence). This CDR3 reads CSARTSGRTTDTQYF. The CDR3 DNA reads TGCAGTGCCCGGACTAGCGGGAGAACGACAGATACGCAGTATTTT.

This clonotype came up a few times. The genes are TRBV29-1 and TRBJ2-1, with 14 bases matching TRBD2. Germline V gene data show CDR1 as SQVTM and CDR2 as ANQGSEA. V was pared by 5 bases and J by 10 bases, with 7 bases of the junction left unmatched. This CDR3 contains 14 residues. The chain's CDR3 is CSVQGLAGVLEQFF. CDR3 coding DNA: TGCAGCGTTCAGGGACTAGCGGGAGTGTTGGAGCAGTTCTTC.

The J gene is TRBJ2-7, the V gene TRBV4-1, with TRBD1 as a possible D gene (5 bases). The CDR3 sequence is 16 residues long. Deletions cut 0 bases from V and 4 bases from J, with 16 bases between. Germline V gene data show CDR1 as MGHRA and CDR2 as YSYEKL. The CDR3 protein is CASSQDSDTRTYEQYF. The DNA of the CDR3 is TGCGCCAGCAGCCAAGACTCGGACACACGAACTTACGAGCAGTACTTC.

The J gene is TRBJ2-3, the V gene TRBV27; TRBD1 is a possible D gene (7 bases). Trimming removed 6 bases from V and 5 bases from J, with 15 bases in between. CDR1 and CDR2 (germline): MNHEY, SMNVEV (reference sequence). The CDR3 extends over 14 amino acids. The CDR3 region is CASRGAGGQDTQYF. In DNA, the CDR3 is TGTGCCAGCAGGGGGGCAGGGGGGCAAGATACGCAGTATTTT.

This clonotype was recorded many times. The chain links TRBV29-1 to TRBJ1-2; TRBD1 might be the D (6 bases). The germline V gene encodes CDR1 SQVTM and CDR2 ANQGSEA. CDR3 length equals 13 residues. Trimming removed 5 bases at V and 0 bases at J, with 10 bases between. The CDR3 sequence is CSVRGAANYGYTF. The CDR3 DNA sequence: TGCAGCGTTAGGGGGGCCGCTAACTATGGCTACACCTTC. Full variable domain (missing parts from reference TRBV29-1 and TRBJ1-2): SAVISQKPSRDICQRGTSLTIQCQVDSQVTMMFWYRQQPGQSLTLIATANQGSEATYESGFVIDKFPISRPNLTFSTLTVSNMSPEDSSIYLCSVRGAANYGYTFGSGTRLTVV.

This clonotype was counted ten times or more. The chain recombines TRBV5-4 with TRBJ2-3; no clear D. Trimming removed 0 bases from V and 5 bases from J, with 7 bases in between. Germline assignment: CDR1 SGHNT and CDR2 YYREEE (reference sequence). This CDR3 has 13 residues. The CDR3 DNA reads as TGTGCCAGCAGCTTGGACTCCCGAGATACGCAGTATTTT. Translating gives CASSLDSRDTQYF.

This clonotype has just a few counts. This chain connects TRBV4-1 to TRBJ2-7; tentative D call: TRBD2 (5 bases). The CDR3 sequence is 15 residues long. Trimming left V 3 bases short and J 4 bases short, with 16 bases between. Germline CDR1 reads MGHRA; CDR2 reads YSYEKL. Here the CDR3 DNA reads TGCGCCAGCAGCCAGGTCGGAGTGGGGAGTTACGAGCAGTACTTC. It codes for CASSQVGVGSYEQYF.

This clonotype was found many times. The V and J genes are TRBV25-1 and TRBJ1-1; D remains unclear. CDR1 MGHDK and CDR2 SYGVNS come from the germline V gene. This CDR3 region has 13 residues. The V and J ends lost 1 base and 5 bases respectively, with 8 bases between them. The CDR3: CASSESGITEAFF. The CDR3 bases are TGTGCCAGCAGTGAATCCGGGATTACTGAAGCTTTCTTT.

CDR3 loop: CASSYTGLNTGELFF. In DNA form, the CDR3 reads TGTGCCAGCAGTTATACCGGACTAAACACCGGGGAGCTGTTTTTT. This chain uses TRBV6-5 with TRBJ2-2; a possible D gene is TRBD2 (6 bases). Trimming pared 3 bases from V and 2 bases from J, leaving 10 bases between. The germline gives CDR1 MNHEY, CDR2 SVGAGI. The CDR3 contains 15 residues.

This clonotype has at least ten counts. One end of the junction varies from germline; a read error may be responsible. CDR3 region: CATSDRKHTGELFF. In nucleotides, the CDR3 is TGTGCCACCAGCGACAGGAAGCACACCGGGGAGCTGTTTTTT. The rearrangement links TRBV14 to TRBJ2-2; tentative D call: TRBD1 (6 bases). The germline CDR1 and CDR2 sequences are SGHDN and FVKESK. The CDR3 is made up of 14 amino acids.